Listed below are T cell receptor beta chains from one sample, sequenced in a study of regulatory T cells in long-lasting Graves disease. Each CDR3 protein is one row after TCRdb ran MiXCR on the multiplex PCR reads. Found here are nearly 350,000 distinct CDR3 sequences, around a fifth of them singletons; the top ten hold less than 35%. The specimen was peripheral blood mononuclear cells (PBMCs), collected when the disease was refractory, from a patient treated with antithyroid drugs. These receptors were taken from a female donor with Graves disease. Both conserved end residues are part of each CDR3. A D gene is named only where the DNA matches it firmly. Size values are once, few and many counts, or a class for expanded clones, and some rows have none.

j_gene,d_gene,v_gene,abundance,CDR3aa,CDR3nt
TRBJ1-1,NA,TRBV6-5,NA,CASSYGVGNTKAFF,TGTGCCAGCAGTTACGGGGTGGGGAACACTAAAGCTTTCTTT
TRBJ1-4,NA,TRBV19,NA,CASSIGGLSNEKLFF,TGTGCCAGTAGTATCGGCGGGTTATCTAATGAAAAACTGTTTTTT
TRBJ2-3,TRBD1,TRBV2,NA,CASSEGTGSSTDTQYF,TGTGCCAGCAGTGAAGGGACAGGGTCTAGCACAGATACGCAGTATTTT
TRBJ1-1,NA,TRBV10-3,few,CAISGGSRREAFF,TGTGCCATCAGTGGGGGGAGCCGACGTGAAGCTTTCTTT
TRBJ1-6,NA,TRBV5-4,few,CASSRRDGTYNSPLHF,TGTGCCAGCAGCCGTCGAGACGGGACTTATAATTCACCCCTCCACTTT
TRBJ2-1,TRBD1,TRBV18,few,CASSSPGGSSYNEQFF,TGTGCCAGCTCATCCCCAGGGGGAAGCTCCTACAATGAGCAGTTCTTC
TRBJ1-2,NA,TRBV5-1,few,CASSLAAGNYGYTF,TGCGCCAGCAGCTTGGCGGCAGGGAACTATGGCTACACCTTC
TRBJ2-5,NA,TRBV9,few,CASSVAEGIRETQYF,TGTGCCAGCAGCGTAGCCGAGGGGATCCGAGAGACCCAGTACTTC
TRBJ2-7,NA,TRBV5-1,few,CASSKGTYPYEQYF,TGCGCCAGCAGTAAGGGGACCTATCCCTACGAGCAGTACTTC
TRBJ1-4,NA,TRBV7-8,NA,CASSLYKPGRSNEKLFF,TGTGCCAGCAGCTTATATAAGCCTGGACGTTCTAATGAAAAACTGTTTTTT
TRBJ2-5,TRBD2,TRBV5-1,few,CASSWTSGRAASRETQYF,TGCGCCAGCAGCTGGACTAGCGGGAGGGCCGCCTCTCGGGAGACCCAGTACTTC
TRBJ2-7,NA,TRBV7-9,NA,CASSRGRRLPYEQYF,TGTGCCAGCAGCCGGGGGCGGCGTCTACCCTACGAGCAGTACTTC
TRBJ1-5,NA,TRBV12-3/TRBV12-4,few,CASPRGGGNQPQHF,TGTGCCAGCCCTAGGGGTGGCGGCAATCAGCCCCAGCATTTT
TRBJ1-2,TRBD1,TRBV11-2,many,CASSLRPAPGQGYGYTF,TGTGCCAGCAGCTTACGTCCTGCCCCGGGACAGGGTTATGGCTACACCTTC
TRBJ2-2,NA,TRBV6-1,NA,CATRKRRRNTGELFF,TGTGCCACCAGGAAGCGGAGGAGGAACACCGGGGAGCTGTTTTTT
TRBJ2-7,TRBD2,TRBV6-1,few,CASRVVLAGALEQYF,TGTGCCAGCAGAGTAGTTCTAGCGGGAGCTTTGGAGCAGTACTTC
TRBJ1-1,NA,TRBV3-1,NA,CASTPGAPAEAFF,TGTGCCAGCACCCCGGGGGCGCCGGCTGAAGCTTTCTTT
TRBJ1-5,NA,TRBV24-1,many,CATSDGPAATNQPQHF,TGTGCCACCAGTGATGGCCCGGCAGCAACCAATCAGCCCCAGCATTTT
TRBJ1-2,TRBD1,TRBV4-1,NA,CASSHPIADRGSGYTF,TGCGCCAGCAGCCACCCGATCGCCGACAGGGGAAGTGGCTACACCTTC
TRBJ2-5,NA,TRBV5-1,NA,CASSSLGPRETQYF,TGCGCCAGCAGCTCACTCGGGCCAAGGGAGACCCAGTACTTC
TRBJ2-2,TRBD1,TRBV2,NA,CASKDPAGTGIHRELFF,TGTGCCAGCAAGGATCCCGCCGGGACAGGAATTCACCGGGAGCTGTTTTTT
TRBJ2-7,NA,TRBV18,many,CASSPVRGEQYF,TGTGCCAGCTCACCCGTCAGAGGCGAGCAGTACTTC
TRBJ2-3,TRBD2,TRBV20-1,NA,CSARVPRLAEISDTQYF,TGCAGTGCTAGAGTTCCAAGGCTAGCGGAGATATCAGATACGCAGTATTTT
TRBJ2-5,TRBD1,TRBV7-6,many,CASAPQTGLETQYF,TGTGCCAGCGCCCCACAGACAGGGTTAGAGACCCAGTACTTC
TRBJ2-2,TRBD2,TRBV19,few,CASISKRDEFETGELFF,TGTGCCAGTATTTCAAAGCGGGATGAGTTCGAGACCGGGGAGCTGTTTTTT
TRBJ1-3,TRBD1,TRBV7-2,NA,CASSQGQYSGNTIYF,TGTGCCAGCAGCCAGGGACAGTACTCTGGAAACACCATATATTTT
TRBJ2-1,NA,TRBV7-2,few,CASSLRLMGGTSSYNEQFF,TGTGCCAGCAGCTTACGTTTGATGGGCGGGACGAGCTCCTACAATGAGCAGTTCTTC
TRBJ2-2,NA,TRBV11-3,many,CASSLSGSNTGELFF,TGTGCCAGCAGCTTGAGCGGGTCGAACACCGGGGAGCTGTTTTTT
TRBJ1-6,TRBD1,TRBV12-3/TRBV12-4,many,CASSPLRDSNSPLHF,TGTGCCAGCAGCCCACTACGGGACAGTAATTCACCCCTCCACTTT
TRBJ2-7,NA,TRBV4-1,few,CASSQDAEDYEQYF,TGCGCCAGCAGCCAAGACGCAGAAGACTACGAGCAGTACTTC
TRBJ1-6,TRBD1,TRBV6-9,NA,CASSYLGTGYNSPLHF,TGTGCCAGCAGTTACTTGGGGACAGGGTATAATTCACCCCTCCACTTT